The clone carrying this T cell receptor beta chain was detected ten times or more. Its specificity is unknown. V was clipped by 2 bases and J by 1 base, with 11 bases between them. The CDR3 contains 15 residues. These data are taken from a study of regulatory T cells in long-lasting Graves disease. General study findings and limits: Newly diagnosed patients had higher TCR diversity than persistent Graves' patients did. Among the persistent patients, 2,500 to 3,000 public clonotypes were shared, more than the 950 to 1,000 shared among new patients.

Stated time point: newly diagnosed GD, antithyroid drugs for less than 3 months. With RNA extracted from PBMCs as input, the TCR library was made. Arm-PCR of CDR3 regions and iRepertoire HTBI primers were used to build TCR beta libraries. TCRdb itself ran the multiplex PCR reads through MiXCR, one entry per CDR3 protein. The table includes around 400,000 distinct CDR3 sequences, about 15% detected once. The sample was also reused in another study, on T cells in Graves' hyperthyroidism and ophthalmopathy. This second study notes: Uncontrolled infection, other autoimmune disease, pregnancy or lactation led to exclusion.

This chain uses TRBV12-3 or TRBV12-4 with TRBJ1-1; D may be TRBD1 (5 bases). The sequencing here drew on peripheral blood mononuclear cells (PBMCs), taken at new diagnosis, from a patient treated with antithyroid drugs. The receptor was isolated from a woman between 40 and 50 years old with Graves disease. The CDR3 here is CASSLLGAPNTEAFF. In DNA form, the CDR3 reads TGTGCCAGCAGTTTACTAGGGGCGCCGAACACTGAAGCTTTCTTT.